The 25 T cell receptor beta chains below come from one sample, sequenced in a study of cytotoxic CD8 clonotypes in ibrutinib-treated CLL. The table came from immunoSEQ multiplex PCR; TCRdb's copy has only in-frame clones and leaves some out. The top ten clones hold 15% of a sample with roughly 250,000 clones, less than 75% of them seen once. Material: PBMCs, obtained after 24 months of ibrutinib treatment. Receptors were obtained from a human donor with chronic lymphocytic leukemia.

The chain is built from TRBV4-3 and TRBJ2-2, with 12 bases lining up with TRBD2. Germline-derived CDR1 and CDR2 are LGHNA and YSLEER. The CDR3 is 17 residues long. Trimming at V came to 4 bases and at J to 0 bases, leaving 3 bases not matched to a gene. CDR3 loop: CASSRRLAGANTGELFF. CDR3 sequence (DNA): TGCGCCAGCAGCCGGCGACTAGCGGGAGCGAACACCGGGGAGCTGTTTTTT.

The V gene is TRBV5-1, the J gene TRBJ1-2; TRBD1 might be the D (5 bases). Per the germline V gene, CDR1 is SGHRS and CDR2 is YFSETQ. V was pared by 0 bases and J by 2 bases, with 17 bases between. The CDR3 length is 17 residues. The CDR3 loop is CASSLASSNRRNYGYTF. CDR3 in DNA: TGCGCCAGCAGCTTGGCCTCGTCGAACAGGCGAAACTATGGCTACACCTTC.

In regard to this clone: At the DNA level, this CDR3 is encoded by other sequences in the same sample as well. The chain is built from TRBV5-1 and TRBJ2-5, with unresolved D. Germline V gene lookup returns CDR1 SGHRS and CDR2 YFSETQ. The CDR3 consists of 13 residues. V shed 4 bases and J shed 1 base, with 8 bases lying between them. CDR3 bases: TGCGCCAGCAGCCCAGGCACCCAAGAGACCCAGTACTTC. Its translation: CASSPGTQETQYF. Variable domain in full (rest from reference TRBV5-1 and TRBJ2-5): KAGVTQTPRYLIKTRGQQVTLSCSPISGHRSVSWYQQTPGQGLQFLFEYFSETQRNKGNFPGRFSGRQFSNSRSEMNVSTLELGDSALYLCASSPGTQETQYFGPGTRLLVL.

The chain has TRBV19 and TRBJ1-5; weak D call: TRBD1 (6 bases). V lost 6 bases to trimming and J lost 7 bases, with 13 bases between them. The germline V gene has CDR1 LNHDA and CDR2 SQIVND (reference sequence). The CDR3 extends over 13 amino acids. CDR3 protein: CASSQGQSQPQHF. The CDR3 DNA sequence: TGTGCCAGTAGCCAGGGGCAAAGCCAGCCCCAGCATTTT.

The chain joins TRBV9 to TRBJ2-1; no reliable D call. CDR1 and CDR2 from the germline V gene are SGDLS and YYNGEE. V was trimmed by 7 bases and J by 9 bases, leaving 17 bases between them. The CDR3 consists of 13 residues. CDR3 loop: CASAQTPIGEQFF. In DNA form, the CDR3 reads TGTGCCAGCGCTCAGACTCCCATCGGTGAGCAGTTCTTC.

The chain is built from TRBV5-1 and TRBJ2-1; 8 bases agree with TRBD2. The CDR3 is made up of 15 amino acids. The V segment lost 1 base and the J segment 5 bases; nucleotides outside the gene matches: 5. Per the germline V gene, CDR1 is SGHRS and CDR2 is YFSETQ. DNA for the CDR3: TGCGCCAGCAGCTTGATCCCGCGGGAGGACAATGAGCAGTTCTTC. Translated: CASSLIPREDNEQFF.

The V and J genes are TRBV28 and TRBJ2-2; D is perhaps TRBD1 (6 bases). With 5 bases removed from V and 0 bases from J, the gap between germline ends came to 13 bases. Germline V gene data show CDR1 as MDHEN and CDR2 as SYDVKM. CDR3 length equals 16 residues. The CDR3 loop is CASSPNPGANTGELFF. The CDR3 coding sequence is TGTGCCAGCAGTCCCAACCCAGGGGCGAACACCGGGGAGCTGTTTTTT.

This chain connects TRBV28 to TRBJ2-5, with 8 bases that match TRBD1. This CDR3 contains 14 residues. Trimming cost V 6 bases and J 4 bases; bases outside gene matches: 7. Germline CDR1 MDHEN, CDR2 SYDVKM. The CDR3 sequence is CASSQFQGAETQYF. CDR3 coding DNA: TGTGCCAGCAGCCAGTTCCAGGGGGCAGAGACCCAGTACTTC.

This chain connects TRBV2 to TRBJ2-7; possibly TRBD2 for D (5 bases). CDR3 length equals 13 residues. From germline, CDR1 is SNHLY and CDR2 FYNNEI. Trimming shortened V by 2 bases and J by 3 bases, and 8 bases separated the two germline ends. The CDR3 DNA reads TGTGCCAGCAGTGAACTAGCAGGCTACGAGCAGTACTTC. It encodes CASSELAGYEQYF.

This clone occurred a few times. The V and J genes are TRBV28 and TRBJ1-2; D is unresolved. V was trimmed by 2 bases and J by 9 bases, leaving 13 bases between them. Germline CDR1 and CDR2: MDHEN and SYDVKM. This CDR3 is built from 13 residues. The CDR3 region is CASSLALKQRYTF. CDR3 coding DNA: TGTGCCAGCAGTTTAGCTCTCAAACAGCGCTACACCTTC.

Regarding this clone: One junction end disagrees with the germline gene, perhaps due to a read error. The CDR3 DNA follows: TGTGCTAGCAGCTTAGTTCCAGGGGCGAACACCGGGGAGCTGTTTTTT. Protein product: CASSLVPGANTGELFF. The rearrangement links TRBV7-7 to TRBJ2-2; a weak D match, TRBD1 (6 bases). From germline, CDR1 is SSHAT and CDR2 FNYEAQ (reference sequence). This CDR3 has 16 residues.

This clone has only a few counts. CDR3 DNA sequence: TGCGCCAGCAGCCCGGAGGGGCATTACACCGGGGAGCTGTTTTTT. Amino acids: CASSPEGHYTGELFF. The chain employs TRBV5-1 and TRBJ2-2, with D perhaps matching TRBD2 (6 bases). Germline assignment: CDR1 SGHRS and CDR2 YFSETQ. The V and J ends lost 4 bases and 3 bases respectively, with 13 bases between them. This CDR3 has 15 residues.

J is TRBJ2-7 and V is TRBV6-1; D may match TRBD1 or TRBD2 (9 bases each). Trimming shortened V by 0 bases and J by 3 bases, and 27 bases separated the two germline ends. Germline V gene sequence: CDR1 MNHNS, CDR2 SASEGT. The CDR3 contains 20 residues. The CDR3 region is CASSEAQGQGPLAGFYEQYF. DNA for the CDR3: TGTGCCAGCAGTGAAGCGCAAGGACAGGGGCCGCTAGCGGGGTTCTACGAGCAGTACTTC.

This clone was seen just once. V gene TRBV5-4 combines with J gene TRBJ2-5, with a possible D match to TRBD2 (5 bases). Germline V gene data show CDR1 as SGHNT and CDR2 as YYREEE (reference sequence). The CDR3 totals 14 residues. Deletions cut 4 bases from V and 3 bases from J, with 13 bases between. The CDR3 region is CASSRAGLEETQYF. CDR3 in DNA: TGTGCCAGCAGCAGGGCCGGACTTGAAGAGACCCAGTACTTC.

Notes on this clone: The junction departs from germline at one end; a sequencing error may be responsible. The chain carries TRBV7-7 and TRBJ2-5, with 7 bases lining up with TRBD1. The germline V gene has CDR1 SSHAT and CDR2 FNYEAQ (reference sequence). This CDR3 spans 15 amino acids. CDR3 nucleotides: TGTGCTAGCAGCTTAGCTGGGACAGCACAAGAGACCCAGTACTTC. This gives the protein CASSLAGTAQETQYF.

This clone has just one count. The gene calls are TRBV27 and TRBJ2-3; D might be TRBD2 (5 bases). CDR3 length: 13 residues. Per the germline V gene, CDR1 is MNHEY and CDR2 is SMNVEV (reference sequence). Between the trimmed V and J ends, which lost 8 bases and 2 bases, there was a span of 11 bases. CDR3 nucleotides: TGTGCCAGCTCCCCCGGACTCACAGATACGCAGTATTTT. Amino acids: CASSPGLTDTQYF.

This chain connects TRBV7-2 to TRBJ2-7, with 16 bases lining up with TRBD2. The CDR3 spans 19 residues. Looked up from germline, CDR1 is SGHTA and CDR2 is FQGNSA. The V gene end was trimmed by 5 bases and the J gene end by 5 bases; junction bases not matched to a gene: 15. CDR3 region: CASSQLGTSGRAFGHEQYF. The CDR3 DNA is TGTGCCAGCAGCCAACTTGGGACTAGCGGGAGGGCCTTCGGCCACGAGCAGTACTTC.

This chain links TRBV2 with TRBJ1-5; D perhaps matches TRBD1 (5 bases). The CDR3 has 13 residues. The V end was cut by 4 bases, the J end by 4 bases, with 8 bases between. Germline V gene data show CDR1 as SNHLY and CDR2 as FYNNEI. Here the CDR3 DNA reads TGTGCCAGCAGTGTCGGGGGGAATCAGCCCCAGCATTTT. Translating it yields CASSVGGNQPQHF. The full variable domain, completed using reference TRBV2 and TRBJ1-5, is EPEVTQTPSHQVTQMGQEVILRCVPISNHLYFYWYRQILGQKVEFLVSFYNNEISEKSEIFDDQFSVERPDGSNFTLKIRSTKLEDSAMYFCASSVGGNQPQHFGDGTRLSIL.

The CDR3 DNA reads TGCAGTGCTAACCCGGACTTCCAAGCTTTCTTT. Translation: CSANPDFQAFF. The chain uses TRBV20-1 and TRBJ1-1; D is uncertain. CDR3 length equals 11 residues. CDR1 is DFQATT and CDR2 is SNEGSKA in the germline V gene (reference sequence). Trimming took off 4 bases at V and 9 bases at J, with 12 bases between the two ends.

This clone was seen a few times. The rearrangement uses TRBV30 and TRBJ2-1; a possible D gene is TRBD1 (6 bases). In germline, CDR1 is GTSNPN, CDR2 SVGIG (reference sequence). CDR3 length: 13 amino acids. The V end lost 0 bases, the J end lost 4 bases, and 7 bases lay between the germline ends. The DNA for the CDR3 is TGTGCCTGGAGTGTAGGGGGATACAATGAGCAGTTCTTC. Its translation: CAWSVGGYNEQFF.

This sequence joins TRBV28 and TRBJ2-1, with D uncertain. V lost 7 bases to trimming and J lost 9 bases, with 16 bases between them. The length of the CDR3 is 13 residues. The germline gives CDR1 MDHEN, CDR2 SYDVKM. As DNA, the CDR3 is TGTGCCAGCATAGGTCCCCCGTCGGTTGAGCAGTTCTTC. Amino acids: CASIGPPSVEQFF. The full variable domain, its missing parts supplied by reference TRBV28 and TRBJ2-1, is DVKVTQSSRYLVKRTGEKVFLECVQDMDHENMFWYRQDPGLGLRLIYFSYDVKMKEKGDIPEGYSVSREKKERFSLILESASTNQTSMYLCASIGPPSVEQFFGPGTRLTVL.

CDR3 amino acids: CASSPGRDSNQPQHF. In nucleotides, the CDR3 is TGTGCCAGCTCACCAGGGAGGGATAGCAATCAGCCCCAGCATTTT. The chain carries TRBV18 and TRBJ1-5; no firm D call. The germline V gene encodes CDR1 KGHSH and CDR2 LQKENI. The V end was cut by 2 bases, the J end by 0 bases, with 8 bases between. There are 15 residues in the CDR3.

V usage is TRBV6-1 and J usage is TRBJ1-1; no definite D call. This CDR3 is built from 12 residues. Trimming cost V 0 bases and J 10 bases, with 9 bases left between them. Looked up from germline, CDR1 is MNHNS and CDR2 is SASEGT. CDR3 coding DNA: TGTGCCAGCAGTGAAGCATTTGAAGGAGCTTTCTTT. It is translated as CASSEAFEGAFF.

The gene calls are TRBV4-3 and TRBJ2-1, with D possibly matching TRBD2 (5 bases). Germline V gives CDR1 LGHNA, CDR2 YSLEER. CDR3 length: 15 amino acids. With 0 bases removed from V and 6 bases from J, the gap between germline ends came to 12 bases. CDR3 in amino acids: CASSQDVLEGNEQFF. CDR3 bases: TGCGCCAGCAGCCAAGATGTACTAGAAGGCAATGAGCAGTTCTTC.

This clone was counted between two and nine times. The V and J genes are TRBV11-3 and TRBJ2-1, with 7 bases fitting TRBD2. Germline V gene sequence: CDR1 SGHNT, CDR2 YENEEA. Losses at the gene ends were 4 bases for V and 4 bases for J; bases not matched to a gene: 7. The CDR3 consists of 15 residues. CDR3 DNA sequence: TGTGCCAGCAGCTCCGGAACTAGCGATTACAATGAGCAGTTCTTC. Its protein is CASSSGTSDYNEQFF. The entire variable domain, with the rest obtained from reference TRBV11-3 and TRBJ2-1, is as follows: EAGVVQSPRYKIIEKKQPVAFWCNPISGHNTLYWYLQNLGQGPELLIRYENEEAVDDSQLPKDRFSAERLKGVDSTLKIQPAELGDSAVYLCASSSGTSDYNEQFFGPGTRLTVL.